A single sample is the source of the 23 T cell receptor beta chains below, sequenced in a study of radiotherapy plus CTLA-4 blockade in lung cancer. The protocol was immunoSEQ multiplex PCR, while the TCRdb copy is restricted to in-frame clones and leaves out a portion. The data contain 60,000 to 65,000 clones, roughly 80% of them singletons. The specimen was peripheral blood, collected from a patient treated with radiotherapy plus ipilimumab. These receptors originate from a human donor with non-small cell lung cancer who had a complete response to radiotherapy plus ipilimumab.

V and J are TRBV5-4 and TRBJ2-7; D is perhaps TRBD1 or TRBD2 (6 bases each). The germline gives CDR1 SGHNT, CDR2 YYREEE (reference sequence). Trimming removed 0 bases from V and 3 bases from J, with 13 bases in between. The CDR3 contains 15 residues. The CDR3 is CASSLDSRGVYEQYV. CDR3 DNA: TGTGCCAGCAGCTTGGACTCGAGGGGGGTCTACGAGCAGTACGTC.

The chain couples TRBV28 to TRBJ2-7, with TRBD2 identical over 10 bases. CDR1 is MDHEN, CDR2 SYDVKM, per germline. The CDR3 totals 16 residues. V gave up 3 bases and J gave up 5 bases; unmatched junction bases: 10. The CDR3, as DNA: TGTGCCAGCAGTTTCTCAAGCGGGAGGGCCGGTAACGAGCAGTACGTC. Encoded protein: CASSFSSGRAGNEQYV.

The chain recombines TRBV10-1 with TRBJ2-5, with TRBD1 identical over 7 bases. The CDR3 sequence is 14 residues long. Trimming removed 6 bases from V and 5 bases from J; junction bases left unmatched: 9. The germline gives CDR1 WNHNN, CDR2 SYGVQD (reference sequence). CDR3 coding DNA: TGCGCCAGCAGCCGAGGGGGCGTAGAGGAGACCCAGTACTTC. Encoded protein: CASSRGGVEETQYF.

The J gene is TRBJ2-7, the V gene TRBV5-6; TRBD2 is a possible D gene (5 bases). The CDR3 has 15 residues. CDR1 SGHDT and CDR2 YYEEEE come from the germline V gene. V lost 4 bases and J lost 6, with 20 bases in between. The CDR3 here is CASSPRGSSFSEQYV. The CDR3 bases are TGTGCCAGCAGCCCCCGTGGTTCTAGCTTCTCCGAGCAGTACGTC.

The CDR3 DNA reads TGTGCCAGCAGCTTAACAGGTTCCTGGGACTATGGCTACACCTTC. Translation: CASSLTGSWDYGYTF. This sequence joins TRBV5-5 and TRBJ1-2; weak D call: TRBD1 (5 bases). V was pared by 2 bases and J by 3 bases, with 14 bases between. Germline CDR1 reads SGHKS; CDR2 reads YYEKEE (reference sequence). The CDR3 sequence is 15 residues long.

The chain couples TRBV5-4 to TRBJ2-3, with 7 nucleotides matching TRBD2. The CDR3 covers 15 residues. V was pared by 0 bases and J by 6 bases, with 7 bases of the junction left unmatched. CDR1 SGHNT and CDR2 YYREEE come from the germline V gene (reference sequence). CDR3 coding DNA: TGTGCCAGCAGCTTGGCTGGGAGCGGGGCTGATACGCAGTATTTT. As protein: CASSLAGSGADTQYF.

The chain has TRBV6-5 and TRBJ1-2; 7 bases are a match to TRBD1. Germline CDR1 is MNHEY and CDR2 is SVGAGI. This CDR3 contains 14 residues. V shed 4 bases and J 4 bases; nucleotides not matched to a gene: 6. The CDR3 sequence: CASSSPGGFYGYTF. The CDR3 DNA reads TGTGCCAGCAGTTCGCCAGGGGGTTTCTATGGCTACACCTTC.

The chain couples TRBV2 to TRBJ2-4; TRBD1 matches 9 bases. The CDR3 is 15 residues long. Germline CDR1 is SNHLY and CDR2 is FYNNEI. V lost 4 bases, J lost 1 base, and 2 bases stayed unmatched. The chain's CDR3 is CASSVQGAAKNIQYF. The CDR3 DNA reads as TGTGCCAGCAGTGTACAGGGGGCCGCCAAAAACATTCAGTACTTC.

The chain has TRBV9 and TRBJ1-5; 8 nucleotides match TRBD1. The CDR3 length is 15 residues. V dropped 3 bases and J dropped 4; count of bases not matched to a gene: 6. CDR1 is SGDLS, CDR2 YYNGEE, per germline. The CDR3 sequence is CASSAGQGENQPQHF. The CDR3, as DNA: TGTGCCAGCAGCGCTGGACAGGGCGAGAATCAGCCCCAGCATTTT.

The V call is TRBV5-4, the J call TRBJ1-2; D is unresolved. Trimming took off 0 bases at V and 3 bases at J, with 9 bases between the two ends. The CDR3 spans 14 residues. Germline CDR1 reads SGHNT; CDR2 reads YYREEE (reference sequence). The CDR3 DNA is TGTGCCAGCAGCTTGGTCGGGGTCGACTATGGCTACACCTTC. Translated, it gives CASSLVGVDYGYTF.

The V gene is TRBV30, the J gene TRBJ2-5; the D gene is possibly TRBD2 (7 bases). Trimming shortened V by 2 bases and J by 5 bases, and 15 bases separated the two germline ends. Per germline, CDR1 GTSNPN and CDR2 SVGIG (reference sequence). CDR3 length: 14 residues. The CDR3 is CAWSLGGADETQYF. The DNA for the CDR3 is TGTGCCTGGAGTCTGGGGGGGGCCGATGAGACCCAGTACTTC.

This clone showed up just once. V gene TRBV27 combines with J gene TRBJ2-7; 10 bases agree with TRBD2. The germline V gene has CDR1 MNHEY and CDR2 SMNVEV (reference sequence). The ends lost 0 bases at V and 3 bases at J; junction bases unmatched: 2. The CDR3 is made up of 15 amino acids. Here the CDR3 DNA reads TGTGCCAGCAGTTTATCCTCTAGCGGGGGCTACGAGCAGTACTTC. Translation gives CASSLSSSGGYEQYF.

The chain is built from TRBV19 and TRBJ1-4; D is undetermined. CDR3 length: 15 residues. The germline V and J ends were trimmed by 6 bases and 0 bases, with 11 bases remaining between them. CDR1 and CDR2 (germline): LNHDA, SQIVND (reference sequence). The CDR3 spells CASRTGGATNEKLFF. In nucleotides, the CDR3 is TGTGCCAGTAGAACGGGAGGAGCAACTAATGAAAAACTGTTTTTT.

V is TRBV14 and J is TRBJ1-2; 10 bases are a match to TRBD1. This CDR3 comprises 13 residues. V was clipped by 4 bases and J by 8 bases; unmatched bases: 4. Per germline, CDR1 SGHDN and CDR2 FVKESK. CDR3 nucleotide sequence: TGTGCCAGCAGCCCTGACAGGGGGCACGGCTACACCTTC. This translates into CASSPDRGHGYTF.

This clone was seen a few times. The V call is TRBV18, the J call TRBJ2-7; D gene ambiguous. Trimming removed 0 bases from V and 6 bases from J, with 12 bases in between. Germline V gene lookup returns CDR1 KGHSH and CDR2 LQKENI. The CDR3 runs 14 residues. Here the CDR3 reads CASSPPVPPGEQYF. CDR3 bases: TGTGCCAGCTCACCACCCGTCCCACCGGGCGAGCAGTACTTC.

The chain employs TRBV7-6 and TRBJ2-3; D unclear. The CDR3 extends over 12 amino acids. Looked up from germline, CDR1 is SGHVS and CDR2 is FNYEAQ. Trimming removed 0 bases at V and 3 bases at J, with 1 base between. DNA of the CDR3: TGTGCCAGCAGCTTAGCGACAGATACGCAGTATTTT. It is translated as CASSLATDTQYF.

The V call is TRBV30, the J call TRBJ1-5; D is ambiguous. The V gene's germline CDR1 is GTSNPN and CDR2 SVGIG (reference sequence). This CDR3 contains 15 residues. Trimming left V 0 bases short and J 0 bases short, with 9 bases between. CDR3 amino acids: CAWSVGGHSNQPQHF. CDR3 coding DNA: TGTGCCTGGAGTGTAGGTGGGCATAGCAATCAGCCCCAGCATTTT.

This chain uses TRBV10-1 with TRBJ2-3, with TRBD2 as a possible D gene (6 bases). In germline, CDR1 is WNHNN, CDR2 SYGVQD (reference sequence). Trimming removed 7 bases at V and 1 base at J, with 15 bases between. This CDR3 region has 15 residues. DNA of the CDR3: TGCGCCAGCACACCGGGGGTAGCCGGCACAGATACGCAGTATTTT. The encoded protein is CASTPGVAGTDTQYF.

The gene calls are TRBV9 and TRBJ1-2, with D possibly matching TRBD1 (5 bases). The germline gives CDR1 SGDLS, CDR2 YYNGEE. Trimming removed 0 bases from V and 7 bases from J, with 10 bases in between. There are 13 residues in the CDR3. The CDR3 DNA sequence: TGTGCCAGCAGCGTAGACTACGGGGGTGGCTACACCTTC. This codes for CASSVDYGGGYTF.

The sample holds a few counts of this clone. V gene TRBV10-1 combines with J gene TRBJ1-6, with unresolved D. V was cut by 5 bases and J by 7 bases, with 12 bases left in between. Germline V CDR1 and CDR2: WNHNN, SYGVQD (reference sequence). The CDR3 loop spans 14 amino acids. CDR3 bases: TGCGCCAGCAGTCCGGCGGGCTACAATTCACCCCTCCACTTT. This translates into CASSPAGYNSPLHF.

This clone is categorized as medium-sized (0.01 to 0.1%). This chain connects TRBV27 to TRBJ1-5, with D maybe TRBD1 (5 bases). Germline V gene data show CDR1 as MNHEY and CDR2 as SMNVEV (reference sequence). Trimming stripped 3 bases from V and 7 bases from J, with 13 bases between. The CDR3 is 14 residues long. CDR3 loop: CASSLLGGDQPQHF. CDR3 DNA: TGTGCCAGCAGTTTGTTGGGGGGGGACCAGCCCCAGCATTTT.

On this clone: A read error may account for a junction end that differs from germline. J is TRBJ2-5 and V is TRBV5-6; either TRBD1 or TRBD2 may supply D (7 bases each). CDR1 SGHDT and CDR2 YYEEEE come from the germline V gene. The CDR3 extends over 16 amino acids. This CDR3 reads CASILFQGGFGETQYF. The CDR3 nucleotides are TGTGCCAGCATCTTGTTCCAGGGGGGGTTCGGAGAGACCCAGTACTTC.

The chain recombines TRBV5-1 with TRBJ1-1; 8 nucleotides agree with TRBD1. The V and J ends lost 4 bases and 4 bases, in that order; junction bases with no gene match: 15. Germline CDR1 and CDR2: SGHRS and YFSETQ. This CDR3 is 17 amino acids long. The CDR3 DNA is TGCGCCAGCAGCCAGACCCTTCGGACAGGGCGGGGCACTGAAGCTTTCTTT. This codes for CASSQTLRTGRGTEAFF.